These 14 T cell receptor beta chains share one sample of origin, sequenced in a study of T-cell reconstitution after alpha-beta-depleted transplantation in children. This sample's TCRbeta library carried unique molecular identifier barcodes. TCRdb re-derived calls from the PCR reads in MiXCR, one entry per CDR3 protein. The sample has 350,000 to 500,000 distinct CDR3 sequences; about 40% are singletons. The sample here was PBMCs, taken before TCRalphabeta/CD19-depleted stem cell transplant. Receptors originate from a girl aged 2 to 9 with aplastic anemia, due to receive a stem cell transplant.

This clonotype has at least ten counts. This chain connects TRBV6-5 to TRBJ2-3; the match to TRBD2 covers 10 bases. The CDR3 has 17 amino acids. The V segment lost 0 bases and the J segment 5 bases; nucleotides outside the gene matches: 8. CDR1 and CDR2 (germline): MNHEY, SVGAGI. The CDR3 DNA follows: TGTGCCAGCAGTTACTCCATCACTAGCGGGATGGGAGATACGCAGTATTTT. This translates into CASSYSITSGMGDTQYF.

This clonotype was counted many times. For the CDR3, the DNA is TGTGCCAGCAGCCGGGGGACTAGCGGGGGTTACAATGAGCAGTTCTTC. Translation: CASSRGTSGGYNEQFF. The chain uses TRBV7-2 and TRBJ2-1; 14 bases are a match to TRBD2. V dropped 5 bases and J dropped 4; count of bases not matched to a gene: 4. The CDR3 loop spans 16 amino acids. Germline CDR1 reads SGHTA; CDR2 reads FQGNSA.

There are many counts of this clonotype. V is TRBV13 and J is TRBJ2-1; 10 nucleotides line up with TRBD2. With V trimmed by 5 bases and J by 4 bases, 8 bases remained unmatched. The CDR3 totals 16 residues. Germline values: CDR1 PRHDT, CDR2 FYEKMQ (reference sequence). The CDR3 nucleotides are TGTGCCAGCAGCCCCCGGACTAGCGGAAGATACAATGAGCAGTTCTTC. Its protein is CASSPRTSGRYNEQFF.

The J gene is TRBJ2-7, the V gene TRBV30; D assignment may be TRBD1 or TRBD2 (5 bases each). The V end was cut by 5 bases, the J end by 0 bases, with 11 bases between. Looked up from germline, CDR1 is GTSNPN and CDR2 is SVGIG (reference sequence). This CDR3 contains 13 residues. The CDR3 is CAWGTAISYEQYF. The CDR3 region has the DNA TGTGCCTGGGGGACCGCCATCTCCTACGAGCAGTACTTC.

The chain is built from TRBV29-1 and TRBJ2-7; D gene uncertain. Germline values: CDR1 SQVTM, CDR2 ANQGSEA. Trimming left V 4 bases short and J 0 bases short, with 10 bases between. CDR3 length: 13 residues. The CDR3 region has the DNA TGCAGCGTTGTTGGGCAGACCTCCTACGAGCAGTACTTC. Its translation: CSVVGQTSYEQYF.

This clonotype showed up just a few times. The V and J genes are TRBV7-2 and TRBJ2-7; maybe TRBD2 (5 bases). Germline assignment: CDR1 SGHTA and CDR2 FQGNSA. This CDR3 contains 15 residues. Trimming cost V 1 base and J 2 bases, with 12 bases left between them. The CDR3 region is CASSLGLSGPYEQYF. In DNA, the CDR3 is TGTGCCAGCAGCTTAGGTCTGAGCGGCCCCTACGAGCAGTACTTC.

CDR3 sequence reads: CAWSVFGNRGRADTQYF. In DNA, the CDR3 is TGTGCCTGGAGTGTCTTTGGGAACAGGGGGCGCGCAGATACGCAGTATTTT. This chain joins TRBV30 and TRBJ2-3, with TRBD1 matching over 9 bases. The V and J ends lost 0 bases and 4 bases, in that order; junction bases with no gene match: 11. Per the germline V gene, CDR1 is GTSNPN and CDR2 is SVGIG (reference sequence). The CDR3 has 17 amino acids.

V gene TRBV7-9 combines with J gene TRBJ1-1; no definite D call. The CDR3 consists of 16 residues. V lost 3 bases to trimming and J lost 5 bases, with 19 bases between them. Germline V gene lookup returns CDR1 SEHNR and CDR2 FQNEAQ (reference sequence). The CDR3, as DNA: TGTGCCAGCAGCTTCGGGTCGGCGGAGAGCGGGACTGAAGCTTTCTTT. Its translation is CASSFGSAESGTEAFF.

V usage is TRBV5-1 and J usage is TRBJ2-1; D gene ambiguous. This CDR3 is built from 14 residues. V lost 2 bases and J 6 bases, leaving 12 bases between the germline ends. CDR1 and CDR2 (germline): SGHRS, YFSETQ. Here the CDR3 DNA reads TGCGCCAGCAGCTTCGCCCCGGGCGGCAATGAGCAGTTCTTC. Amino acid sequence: CASSFAPGGNEQFF.

The CDR3 region has the DNA TGTGCCAGCACCCTCCGGGGTGCCTCCTACGAGCAGTACTTC. Protein sequence: CASTLRGASYEQYF. The chain has TRBV12-3 or TRBV12-4 and TRBJ2-7; TRBD2 might be the D (5 bases). The CDR3 length is 14 residues. V lost 7 bases to trimming and J lost 0 bases, with 13 bases between them.

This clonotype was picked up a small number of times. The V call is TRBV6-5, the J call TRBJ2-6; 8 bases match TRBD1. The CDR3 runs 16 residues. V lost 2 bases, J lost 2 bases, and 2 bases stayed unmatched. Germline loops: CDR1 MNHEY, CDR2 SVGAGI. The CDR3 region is CASSYLQGAGANVLTF. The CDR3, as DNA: TGTGCCAGCAGTTACCTACAGGGGGCTGGGGCCAACGTCCTGACTTTC.

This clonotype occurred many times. CDR3 in amino acids: CASSSTSGRRGTGELFF. CDR3 bases: TGCGCCAGCAGCTCGACTAGCGGGAGGAGGGGCACCGGGGAGCTGTTTTTT. V and J are TRBV5-1 and TRBJ2-2; TRBD2 agrees at 13 bases. The CDR3 totals 17 residues. Germline-derived CDR1 and CDR2 are SGHRS and YFSETQ. V dropped 3 bases and J dropped 4; count of bases not matched to a gene: 6.

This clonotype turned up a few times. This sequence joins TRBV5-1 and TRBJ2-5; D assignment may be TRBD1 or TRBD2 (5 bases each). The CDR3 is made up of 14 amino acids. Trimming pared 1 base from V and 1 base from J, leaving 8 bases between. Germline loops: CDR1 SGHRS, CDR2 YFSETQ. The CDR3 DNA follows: TGCGCCAGCAGCTTGCCCGGGGCCCAAGAGACCCAGTACTTC. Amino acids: CASSLPGAQETQYF.

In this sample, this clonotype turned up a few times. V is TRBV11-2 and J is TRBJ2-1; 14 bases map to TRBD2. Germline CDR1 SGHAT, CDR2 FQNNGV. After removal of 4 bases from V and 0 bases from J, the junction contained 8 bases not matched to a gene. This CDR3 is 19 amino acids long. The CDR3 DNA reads TGTGCCAGCAGCTCCTCCCTTGGGACTAGCGGGAGCTCCTACAATGAGCAGTTCTTC. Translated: CASSSSLGTSGSSYNEQFF.